This TCR beta chain was profiled in a study of OX40 agonist ivuxolimab in advanced cancers. On the study more broadly: Patients got intravenous ivuxolimab at 0.01 to 10 mg/kg every 2 weeks. Hepatocellular carcinoma, melanoma, renal cell or head and neck cancer affected the dose-escalation patients.

Remarks on this clone: Its antigen is not known.

Study-wide results and limits: Expanded clones belonging to CD8+ T cells outnumbered, on average, those of CD4+.

V was pared by 1 base and J by 1 base, with 17 bases between. This CDR3 has 17 residues. Germline V gene lookup returns CDR1 SGHVS and CDR2 FQNEAQ. The data were produced by immunoSEQ multiplex PCR, yet TCRdb's version contains in-frame clones alone and is incomplete. This sample has 75,000 to 80,000 clones, with around 81% found just once. The V and J genes are TRBV7-8 and TRBJ2-7; a weak D match, TRBD1 (6 bases). The receptor was derived from an adult with an advanced solid tumor such as melanoma, head and neck, liver or kidney cancer. The material sequenced was CD4+ or CD8+ T cells sorted from blood, taken in a trial of the OX40 agonist ivuxolimab. CDR3 sequence reads: CASSLVGSGTSSYEQYF. In DNA form, the CDR3 reads TGTGCCAGCAGCTTAGTAGGATCCGGGACAAGTTCCTACGAGCAGTACTTC.